This entry lists 3 T cell receptor beta chains sequenced from one sample in a study of blood T cells in healthy people across ages. Combining a sample-barcoded 5' primer with a J-beta primer mix, a second PCR ran for about 7 to 11 cycles. TCRdb re-called the 5' RACE reads with MiXCR, one entry per CDR3 protein. The table includes some 1.4 million distinct CDR3 sequences, around 42% detected once. Sequenced material: blood. The receptors derive from a woman between 18 and 30 years old in good health.

J is TRBJ1-2 and V is TRBV20-1; 9 bases are shared with TRBD1. J was trimmed by 6 bases and V by 3 bases; bases with no gene match: 14. Germline CDR1 and CDR2: DFQATT and SNEGSKA (reference sequence). This CDR3 comprises 16 residues. CDR3 loop: CSARDQGTGIIHGYTF. In nucleotides, the CDR3 is TGCAGTGCTAGGGATCAGGGGACAGGGATCATCCATGGCTACACCTTC.

The genes are TRBV12-3 or TRBV12-4 and TRBJ2-5, with 7 bases aligning to TRBD2. The J call may be wrong; the DNA end is better matched by TRBJ2-7. The CDR3 runs to 14 residues. CDR3 in DNA: TGTGCCAGCACTTCCGGGACTAATCCGCGCGAGCAGTACTTC. This codes for CASTSGTNPREQYF.

The CDR3 here is CSAPYAGTETQYF. In DNA, the CDR3 is TGCAGTGCGCCCTATGCGGGGACGGAGACCCAGTACTTC. The chain links TRBV20-1 to TRBJ2-5; tentatively, D is TRBD2 (6 bases). The CDR3 runs 13 residues. With 6 bases removed from V and 5 bases from J, the gap between germline ends came to 16 bases. Germline loops: CDR1 DFQATT, CDR2 SNEGSKA (reference sequence).